The subject of this entry is one T cell receptor beta chain. What it recognizes is unknown. CDR3 length: 17 residues. Losses at the gene ends were 5 bases for V and 1 base for J; bases not matched to a gene: 9. Germline V CDR1 and CDR2: LNHNV, YYDKDF (reference sequence). The data stem from a study of OX40 agonist ivuxolimab in advanced cancers. Across the study: Patient treatment consisted of intravenous ivuxolimab administration every 2 weeks at 0.01 to 10 mg/kg.

Data came from immunoSEQ multiplex PCR; TCRdb stores just in-frame clones and leaves some out. The data hold approximately 47,000 clones, with approximately 86% observed a single time. Study-wide points: At 0.1-3.0 mg/kg, partial responders had clonal expansion among the lowest observed.

A history of autoimmune disease or systemic immunosuppression excluded patients. This rearrangement joins TRBV15 to TRBJ2-1, with 9 bases aligning to TRBD2. This sequence was found in an adult with an advanced solid tumor such as melanoma, head and neck, liver or kidney cancer. Sequenced material: CD4+ or CD8+ T cells sorted from blood, taken in a trial of the OX40 agonist ivuxolimab. CDR3 in DNA: TGTGCCACCAGCGAAGCGGCGCGGGGGGGGTCCTACAATGAGCAGTTCTTC. Translation gives CATSEAARGGSYNEQFF.